The clone carrying this TCR beta chain came up many times. The target antigen is unknown. The sample is drawn from a study of beta chain features in type 1 diabetes. Study results and caveats: Diminished insertions and augmented deletions at VDJ junctions characterized type 1 diabetes patients.

The sequenced template was cDNA made from the entire isolated RNA. Sequencing used immunoSEQ multiplex PCR; TCRdb keeps in-frame clones, though not all of them. The sample yields 200,000 to 250,000 clones, roughly 11% seen once. The sequencing input was central memory CD4+ T cells from blood. This clonotype originated in a man between 18 and 35 years old in good health.

CDR3 sequence (DNA): TGTGCCAGCAGTGAAGAGGGCACTATGGGGACCCAGTACTTC. It specifies CASSEEGTMGTQYF. The chain is built from TRBV2 and TRBJ2-5, with unresolved D. The CDR3 covers 14 residues. V dropped 1 base and J dropped 7 bases, with 13 bases sitting between them. Germline V gives CDR1 SNHLY, CDR2 FYNNEI.